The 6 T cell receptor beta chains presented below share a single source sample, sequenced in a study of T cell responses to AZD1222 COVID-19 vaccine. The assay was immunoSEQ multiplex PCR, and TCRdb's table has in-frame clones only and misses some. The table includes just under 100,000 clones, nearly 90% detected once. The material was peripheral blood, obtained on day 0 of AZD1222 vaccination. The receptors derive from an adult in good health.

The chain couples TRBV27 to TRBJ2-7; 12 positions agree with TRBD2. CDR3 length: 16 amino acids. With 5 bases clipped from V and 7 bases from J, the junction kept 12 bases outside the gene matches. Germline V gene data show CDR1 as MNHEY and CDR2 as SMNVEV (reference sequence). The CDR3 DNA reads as TGTGCCAGCAGTAAAACTAGCGGGGGGCCCCCTCGAGAGCAGTACTTC. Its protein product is CASSKTSGGPPREQYF.

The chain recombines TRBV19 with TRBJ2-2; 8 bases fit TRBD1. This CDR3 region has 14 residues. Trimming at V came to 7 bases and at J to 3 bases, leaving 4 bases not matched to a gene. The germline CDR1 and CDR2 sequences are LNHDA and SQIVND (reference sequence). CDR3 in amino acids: CASIRTGHTGELFF. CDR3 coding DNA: TGTGCCAGTATTCGGACAGGGCACACCGGGGAGCTGTTTTTT.

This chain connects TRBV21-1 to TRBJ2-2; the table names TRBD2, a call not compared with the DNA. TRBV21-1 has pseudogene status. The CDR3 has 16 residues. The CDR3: CASSNRASGDTGELFF. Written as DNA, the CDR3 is TGTGCCAGCAGCAACCGGGCTAGCGGGGACACCGGGGAGCTGTTTTTT.

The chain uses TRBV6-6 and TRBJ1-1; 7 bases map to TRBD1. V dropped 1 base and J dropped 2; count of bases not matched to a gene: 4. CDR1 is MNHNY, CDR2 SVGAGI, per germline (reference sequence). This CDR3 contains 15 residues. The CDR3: CASSYFGTANTEAFF. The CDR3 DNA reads TGTGCCAGCAGTTACTTCGGGACAGCCAACACTGAAGCTTTCTTT.

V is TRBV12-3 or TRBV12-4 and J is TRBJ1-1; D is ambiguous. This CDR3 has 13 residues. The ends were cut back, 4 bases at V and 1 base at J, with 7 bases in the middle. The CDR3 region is CASSSGENTEAFF. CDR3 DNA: TGTGCCAGCAGTTCGGGAGAGAACACTGAAGCTTTCTTT.

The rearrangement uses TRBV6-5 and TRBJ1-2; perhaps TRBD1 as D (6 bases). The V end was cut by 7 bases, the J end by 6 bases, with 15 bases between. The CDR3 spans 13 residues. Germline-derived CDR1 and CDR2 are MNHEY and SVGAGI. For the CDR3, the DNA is TGTGCCAGCACCGACCAGGGGTCCCATGGCTACACCTTC. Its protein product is CASTDQGSHGYTF.